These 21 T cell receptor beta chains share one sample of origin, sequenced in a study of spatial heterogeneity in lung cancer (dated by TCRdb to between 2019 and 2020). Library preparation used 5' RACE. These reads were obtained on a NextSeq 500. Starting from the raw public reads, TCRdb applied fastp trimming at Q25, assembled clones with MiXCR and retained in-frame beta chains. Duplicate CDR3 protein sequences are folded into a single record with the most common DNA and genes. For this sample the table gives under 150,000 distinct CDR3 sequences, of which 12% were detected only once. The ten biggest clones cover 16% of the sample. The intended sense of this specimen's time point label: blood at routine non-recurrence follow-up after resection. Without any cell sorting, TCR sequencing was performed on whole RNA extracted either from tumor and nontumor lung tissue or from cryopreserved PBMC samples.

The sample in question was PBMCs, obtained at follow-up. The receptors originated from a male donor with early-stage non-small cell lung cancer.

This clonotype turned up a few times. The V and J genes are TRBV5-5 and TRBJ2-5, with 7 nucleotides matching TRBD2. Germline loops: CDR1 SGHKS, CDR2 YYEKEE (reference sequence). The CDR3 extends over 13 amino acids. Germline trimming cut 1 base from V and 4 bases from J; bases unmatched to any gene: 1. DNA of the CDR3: TGTGCCAGCAGCTTGCCTAGCGGAGAGACCCAGTACTTC. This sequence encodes CASSLPSGETQYF. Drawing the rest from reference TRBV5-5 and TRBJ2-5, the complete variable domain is DAGVTQSPTHLIKTRGQQVTLRCSPISGHKSVSWYQQVLGQGPQFIFQYYEKEERGRGNFPDRFSARQFPNYSSELNVNALLLGDSALYLCASSLPSGETQYFGPGTRLLVL.

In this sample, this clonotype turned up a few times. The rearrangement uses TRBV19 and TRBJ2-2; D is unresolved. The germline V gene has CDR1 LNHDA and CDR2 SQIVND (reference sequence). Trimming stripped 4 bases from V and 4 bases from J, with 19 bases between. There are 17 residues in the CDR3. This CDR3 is CASSTASILASTGELFF. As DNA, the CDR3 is TGTGCCAGTAGTACCGCCTCTATATTAGCCTCCACCGGGGAGCTGTTTTTT.

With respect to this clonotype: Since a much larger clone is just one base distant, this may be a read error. CDR3: CAASDLGTYEQYF. CDR3 sequence (DNA): TGTGCCGCCAGTGATTTGGGGACTTACGAGCAGTACTTC. The chain links TRBV24-1 to TRBJ2-7, with D tentatively TRBD2 (6 bases). The V gene's germline CDR1 is KGHDR and CDR2 SFDVKD. The CDR3 runs 13 residues.

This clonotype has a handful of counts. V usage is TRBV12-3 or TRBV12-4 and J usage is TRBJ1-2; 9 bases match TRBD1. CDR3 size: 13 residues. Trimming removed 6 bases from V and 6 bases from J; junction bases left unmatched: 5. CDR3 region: CASRHGQGNGYTF. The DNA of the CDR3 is TGTGCCAGCAGGCACGGACAGGGGAATGGCTACACCTTC.

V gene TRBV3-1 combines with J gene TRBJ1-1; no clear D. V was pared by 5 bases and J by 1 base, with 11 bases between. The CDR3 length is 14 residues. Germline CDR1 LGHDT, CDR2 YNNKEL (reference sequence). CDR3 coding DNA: TGTGCCAGCAGCTTCCGGGCCCCGAACACTGAAGCTTTCTTT. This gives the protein CASSFRAPNTEAFF. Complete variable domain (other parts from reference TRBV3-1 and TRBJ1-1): DTAVSQTPKYLVTQMGNDKSIKCEQNLGHDTMYWYKQDSKKFLKIMFSYNNKELIINETVPNRFSPKSPDKAHLNLHINSLELGDSAVYFCASSFRAPNTEAFFGQGTRLTVV.

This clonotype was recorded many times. The CDR3 region is CAISEQGGNEQFF. The CDR3, as DNA: TGTGCCATCAGTGAACAGGGCGGCAATGAGCAGTTCTTC. This chain links TRBV10-3 with TRBJ2-1, with D tentatively TRBD1 (6 bases). V lost 3 bases to trimming and J lost 6 bases, with 9 bases between them. The CDR3 is 13 residues long. Germline V CDR1 and CDR2: ENHRY, SYGVKD.

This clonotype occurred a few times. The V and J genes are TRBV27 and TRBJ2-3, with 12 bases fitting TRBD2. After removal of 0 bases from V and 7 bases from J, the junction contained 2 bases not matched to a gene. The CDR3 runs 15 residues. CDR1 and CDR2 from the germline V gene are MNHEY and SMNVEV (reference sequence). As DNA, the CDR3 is TGTGCCAGCAGTTTATCGACTAGCGGGGGCAATACGCAGTATTTT. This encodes CASSLSTSGGNTQYF.

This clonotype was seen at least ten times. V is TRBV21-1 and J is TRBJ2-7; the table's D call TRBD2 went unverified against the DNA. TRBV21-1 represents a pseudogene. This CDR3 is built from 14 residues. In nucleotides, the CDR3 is TGTGCCAGCAGGGTAGCGGGGACAAACTACGAGCAGTACTTC. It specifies CASRVAGTNYEQYF.

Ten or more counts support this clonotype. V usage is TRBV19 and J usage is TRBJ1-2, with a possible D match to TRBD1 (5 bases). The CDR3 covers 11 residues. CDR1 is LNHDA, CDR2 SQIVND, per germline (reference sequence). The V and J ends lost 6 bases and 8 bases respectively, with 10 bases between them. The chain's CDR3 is CASRMGEGYTF. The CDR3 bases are TGTGCCAGTAGAATGGGGGAAGGCTACACCTTC.

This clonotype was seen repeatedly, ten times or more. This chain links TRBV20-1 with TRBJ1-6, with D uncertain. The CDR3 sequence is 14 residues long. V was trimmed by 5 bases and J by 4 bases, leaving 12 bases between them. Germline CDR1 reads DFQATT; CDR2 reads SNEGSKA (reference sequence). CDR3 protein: CSAAVGLYNSPLHF. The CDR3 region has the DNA TGCAGTGCTGCCGTCGGGTTATATAATTCACCCCTCCACTTT.

CDR3 region: CSARNLQGASYTF. CDR3 sequence (DNA): TGCAGTGCTAGAAATTTACAGGGGGCTAGCTACACCTTC. The V and J genes are TRBV20-1 and TRBJ1-2; 9 positions match TRBD1. The CDR3 consists of 13 residues. V dropped 2 bases and J dropped 9; count of bases not matched to a gene: 7. Germline values: CDR1 DFQATT, CDR2 SNEGSKA (reference sequence).

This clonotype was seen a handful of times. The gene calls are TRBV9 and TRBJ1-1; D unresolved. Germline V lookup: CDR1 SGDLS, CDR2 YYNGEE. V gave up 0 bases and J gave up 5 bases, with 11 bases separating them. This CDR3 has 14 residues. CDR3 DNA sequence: TGTGCCAGCAGCGTAGCACCCTGGGAGACTGAAGCTTTCTTT. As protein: CASSVAPWETEAFF.

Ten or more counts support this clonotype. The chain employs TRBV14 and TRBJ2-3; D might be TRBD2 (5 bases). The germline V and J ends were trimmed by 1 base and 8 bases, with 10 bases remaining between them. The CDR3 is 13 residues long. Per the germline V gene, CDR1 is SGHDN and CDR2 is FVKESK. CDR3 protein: CASSQGGAGTQYF. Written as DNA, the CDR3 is TGTGCCAGCAGCCAAGGGGGTGCGGGTACGCAGTATTTT.

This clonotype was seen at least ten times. The CDR3 coding sequence is TGCGCCAGCAGCGGAACGACCTCCTTACCTGGAGGCTACACCTTC. Its protein product is CASSGTTSLPGGYTF. The chain couples TRBV5-1 to TRBJ1-2; D ambiguous. The length of the CDR3 is 15 residues. Germline-derived CDR1 and CDR2 are SGHRS and YFSETQ. Trimming removed 4 bases from V and 8 bases from J, with 21 bases in between.

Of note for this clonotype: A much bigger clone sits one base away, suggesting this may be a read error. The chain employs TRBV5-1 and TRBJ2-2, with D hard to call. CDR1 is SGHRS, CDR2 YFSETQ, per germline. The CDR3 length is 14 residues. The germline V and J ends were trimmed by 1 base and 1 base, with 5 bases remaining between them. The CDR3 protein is CASSLTVNTGELFF. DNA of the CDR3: TGCGCCAGCAGCTTGACAGTGAACACCGGGGAGCTGTTTTTT.

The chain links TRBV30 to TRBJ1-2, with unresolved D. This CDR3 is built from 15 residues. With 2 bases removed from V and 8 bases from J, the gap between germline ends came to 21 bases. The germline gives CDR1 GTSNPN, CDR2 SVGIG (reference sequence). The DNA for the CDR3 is TGTGCCTGGAGTCAAAGACTCGGGCTCTCGAGGGGCTACACCTTC. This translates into CAWSQRLGLSRGYTF.

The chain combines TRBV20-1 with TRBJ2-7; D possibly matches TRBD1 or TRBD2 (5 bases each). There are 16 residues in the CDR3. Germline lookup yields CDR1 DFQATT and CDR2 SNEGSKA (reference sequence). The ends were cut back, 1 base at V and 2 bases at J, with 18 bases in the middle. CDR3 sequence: CSARGGPGTATYEQYF. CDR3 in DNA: TGCAGTGCTAGAGGGGGCCCGGGGACCGCCACCTACGAGCAGTACTTC.

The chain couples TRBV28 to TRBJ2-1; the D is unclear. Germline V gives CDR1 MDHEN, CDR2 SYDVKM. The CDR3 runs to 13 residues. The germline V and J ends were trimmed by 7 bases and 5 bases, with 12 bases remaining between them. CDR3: CASNEGPHNEQFF. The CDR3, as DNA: TGTGCCAGCAACGAAGGACCCCACAATGAGCAGTTCTTC.

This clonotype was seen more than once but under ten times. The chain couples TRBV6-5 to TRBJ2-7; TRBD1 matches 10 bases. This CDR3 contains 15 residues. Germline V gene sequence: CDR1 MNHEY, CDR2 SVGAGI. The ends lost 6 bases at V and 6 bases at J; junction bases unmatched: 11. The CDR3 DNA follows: TGTGCCAGCAGACGCGGACAGGGGGGACCGTTCGAGCAGTACTTC. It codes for CASRRGQGGPFEQYF.

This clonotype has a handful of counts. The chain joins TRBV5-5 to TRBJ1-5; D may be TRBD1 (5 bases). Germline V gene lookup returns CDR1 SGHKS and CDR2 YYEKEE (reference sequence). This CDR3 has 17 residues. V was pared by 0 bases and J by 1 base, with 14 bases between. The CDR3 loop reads CASSLGGRAGSNQPQHF. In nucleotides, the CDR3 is TGTGCCAGCAGCTTGGGTGGCAGGGCTGGAAGCAATCAGCCCCAGCATTTT.

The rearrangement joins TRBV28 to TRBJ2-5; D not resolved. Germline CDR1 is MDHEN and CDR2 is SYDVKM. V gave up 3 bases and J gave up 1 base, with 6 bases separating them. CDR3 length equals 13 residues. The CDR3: CASSFGSQETQYF. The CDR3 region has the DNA TGTGCCAGCAGTTTTGGGTCCCAAGAGACCCAGTACTTC.